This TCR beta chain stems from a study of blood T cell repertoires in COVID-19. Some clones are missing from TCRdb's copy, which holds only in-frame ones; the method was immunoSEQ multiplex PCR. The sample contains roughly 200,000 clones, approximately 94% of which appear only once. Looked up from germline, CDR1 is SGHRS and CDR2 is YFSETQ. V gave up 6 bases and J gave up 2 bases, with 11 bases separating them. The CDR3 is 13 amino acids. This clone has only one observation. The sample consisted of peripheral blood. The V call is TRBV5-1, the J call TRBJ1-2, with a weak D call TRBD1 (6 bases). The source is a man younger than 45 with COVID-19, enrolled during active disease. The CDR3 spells CASTTDSNYGYTF. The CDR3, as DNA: TGCGCCAGCACCACGGACAGCAACTATGGCTACACCTTC.